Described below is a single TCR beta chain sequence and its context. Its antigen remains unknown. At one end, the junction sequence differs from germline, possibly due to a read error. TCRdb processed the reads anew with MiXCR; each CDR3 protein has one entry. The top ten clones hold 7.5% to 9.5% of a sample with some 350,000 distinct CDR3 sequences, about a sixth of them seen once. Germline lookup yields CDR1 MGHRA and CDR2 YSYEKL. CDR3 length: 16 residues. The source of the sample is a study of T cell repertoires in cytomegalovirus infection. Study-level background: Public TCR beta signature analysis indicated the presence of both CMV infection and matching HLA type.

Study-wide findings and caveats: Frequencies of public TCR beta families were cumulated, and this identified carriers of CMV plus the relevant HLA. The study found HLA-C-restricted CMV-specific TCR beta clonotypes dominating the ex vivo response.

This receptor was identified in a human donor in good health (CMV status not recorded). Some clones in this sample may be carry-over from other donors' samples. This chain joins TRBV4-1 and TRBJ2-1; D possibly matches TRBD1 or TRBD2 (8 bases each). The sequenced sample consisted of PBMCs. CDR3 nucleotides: TGTGCCAGCAGCCAGCAGGGGGCGGGAGGTCACAATGAGCAGTTCTTC. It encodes CASSQQGAGGHNEQFF.